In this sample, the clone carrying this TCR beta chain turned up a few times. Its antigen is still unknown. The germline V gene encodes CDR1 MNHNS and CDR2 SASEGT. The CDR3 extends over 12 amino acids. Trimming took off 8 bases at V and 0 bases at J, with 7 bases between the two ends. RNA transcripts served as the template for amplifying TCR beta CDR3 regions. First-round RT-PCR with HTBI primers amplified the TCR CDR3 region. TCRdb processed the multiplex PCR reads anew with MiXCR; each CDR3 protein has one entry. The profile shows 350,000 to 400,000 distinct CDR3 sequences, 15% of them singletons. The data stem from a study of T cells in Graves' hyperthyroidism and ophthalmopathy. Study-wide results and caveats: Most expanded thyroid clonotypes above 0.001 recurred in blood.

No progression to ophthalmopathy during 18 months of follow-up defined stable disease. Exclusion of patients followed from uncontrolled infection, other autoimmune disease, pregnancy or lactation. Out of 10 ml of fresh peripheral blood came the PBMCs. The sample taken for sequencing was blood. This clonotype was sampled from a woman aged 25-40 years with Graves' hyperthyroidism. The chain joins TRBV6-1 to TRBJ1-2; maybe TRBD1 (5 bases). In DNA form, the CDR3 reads TGTGCCAGCTCGGGGGCTAACTATGGCTACACCTTC. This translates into CASSGANYGYTF.